Shown below are 18 T cell receptor beta chains from a single sample sequenced in a study of breast tumors, draining lymph nodes, adjacent tissues. TCRdb re-called the multiplex PCR reads with MiXCR, one entry per CDR3 protein. The repertoire consists of about 230,000 distinct CDR3 sequences, with approximately 31% occurring once and the leading ten covering 1.3% to 1.5%. Samples came from axillary lymph nodes draining the breast cancer. Sequenced sample: axillary lymph node tissue. Receptor source: a female donor with breast cancer. Some clones in this sample may be carry-over from other donors' samples.

This clonotype was seen many times. V and J are TRBV2 and TRBJ2-7; 7 bases fit TRBD1. The CDR3 has 10 residues. Germline CDR1 SNHLY, CDR2 FYNNEI. The ends lost 11 bases at V and 10 bases at J; junction bases unmatched: 8. The CDR3 here is CAGGTGVQYF. The CDR3 bases are TGTGCCGGCGGAACAGGGGTACAGTACTTC.

In its sample, this clonotype was seen many times. The chain has TRBV30 and TRBJ1-4; 8 bases are shared with TRBD1. V dropped 4 bases and J dropped 7; count of bases not matched to a gene: 5. Germline V lookup: CDR1 GTSNPN, CDR2 SVGIG (reference sequence). This CDR3 spans 13 amino acids. The CDR3 coding sequence is TGTGCCTGGAAGACAGGGGTTAGTGAAAAACTGTTTTTT. Translating gives CAWKTGVSEKLFF.

At least ten counts were recorded for this clonotype. The chain is built from TRBV19 and TRBJ2-1, with TRBD2 as a possible D gene (5 bases). Germline CDR1 LNHDA, CDR2 SQIVND (reference sequence). CDR3 length equals 15 residues. With 7 bases removed from V and 7 bases from J, the gap between germline ends came to 20 bases. Here the CDR3 reads CASNQRTSLINEQFF. The CDR3 DNA sequence: TGTGCCAGTAACCAGCGGACTTCCCTCATTAATGAGCAGTTCTTC.

This clonotype was seen repeatedly, ten times or more. V and J are TRBV5-1 and TRBJ2-7; 9 bases match TRBD1. CDR1 and CDR2 (germline): SGHRS, YFSETQ. Trimming took 4 bases from V and 4 from J; bases not matched to a gene: 9. The CDR3 sequence is 15 residues long. CDR3 sequence reads: CASSRTGTGYYEQYF. In DNA, the CDR3 is TGCGCCAGCAGCAGAACCGGGACAGGGTATTACGAGCAGTACTTC.

This chain joins TRBV5-1 and TRBJ2-7; the D gene is possibly TRBD1 (6 bases). The length of the CDR3 is 16 residues. V shed 0 bases and J shed 4 bases, with 17 bases lying between them. Germline CDR1 and CDR2: SGHRS and YFSETQ. The chain's CDR3 is CASSLAENRATYEQYF. Here the CDR3 DNA reads TGCGCCAGCAGCTTGGCCGAGAACAGGGCCACGTACGAGCAGTACTTC.

V is TRBV2 and J is TRBJ2-5; 14 nucleotides line up with TRBD2. This CDR3 has 14 amino acids. The V segment lost 8 bases and the J segment 4 bases; nucleotides outside the gene matches: 3. CDR1 SNHLY and CDR2 FYNNEI come from the germline V gene. CDR3 sequence reads: CASWGTSGRETQYF. The CDR3 nucleotides are TGTGCCAGCTGGGGGACTAGCGGGAGAGAGACCCAGTACTTC.

This chain connects TRBV7-2 to TRBJ2-5; D perhaps matches TRBD2 (7 bases). CDR1 and CDR2 (germline): SGHTA, FQGNSA. There are 17 residues in the CDR3. The ends were cut back, 3 bases at V and 9 bases at J, with 26 bases in the middle. The CDR3 is CASSFPEQGSRGEAQYF. CDR3 nucleotide sequence: TGTGCCAGCAGCTTTCCCGAACAGGGTTCCCGGGGGGAGGCCCAGTACTTC.

In this sample, this clonotype turned up many times. This chain links TRBV4-2 with TRBJ2-1; the match to TRBD2 covers 7 bases. The V segment lost 6 bases and the J segment 7 bases; nucleotides outside the gene matches: 15. From germline, CDR1 is LGHNA and CDR2 YNFKEQ. This CDR3 has 16 residues. The CDR3 region has the DNA TGTGCCAGCAGGGGGGTGACAGCGGGATTGGGGAATGAGCAGTTCTTC. The encoded protein is CASRGVTAGLGNEQFF.

This clonotype was observed a single time. The chain is built from TRBV2 and TRBJ2-3; 10 nucleotides agree with TRBD1. Germline values: CDR1 SNHLY, CDR2 FYNNEI. The CDR3 length is 15 residues. After removal of 8 bases from V and 5 bases from J, the junction contained 10 bases not matched to a gene. For the CDR3, the DNA is TGTGCCAGCTATGGACAGGGGGGTAGATTAGATACGCAGTATTTT. Its protein product is CASYGQGGRLDTQYF.

On this clonotype itself: The junction and the germline gene differ at one end; a read error may be behind it. This sequence joins TRBV3-1 and TRBJ2-5; tentatively, D is TRBD1 (5 bases). Germline assignment: CDR1 LGHDT and CDR2 YNNKEL (reference sequence). The CDR3 is 14 amino acids. DNA for the CDR3: TGCGCCAGCAGCCAAGGAGTCAGGGTAGGGACCCAGTACTTC. Protein product: CASSQGVRVGTQYF.

In its sample, this clonotype was seen many times. The chain joins TRBV20-1 to TRBJ2-7, with D possibly TRBD1 on 6 matching bases. Trimming stripped 1 base from V and 10 bases from J, with 23 bases between. Germline loops: CDR1 DFQATT, CDR2 SNEGSKA (reference sequence). This CDR3 contains 15 residues. As DNA, the CDR3 is TGCAGTGCTAGAGTGGGGGCAGGGGATCTTATGGGACAGTACTTC. As protein: CSARVGAGDLMGQYF.

This clonotype was counted once. This may be a read error: a much more frequent sequence differs by one nucleotide. V is TRBV6-2 or TRBV6-3 and J is TRBJ2-1, with 8 bases fitting TRBD2. From germline, CDR1 is MNHEY and CDR2 SVGEGT. The CDR3 covers 16 residues. CDR3 sequence: CASKATSGSSYNDQFF. CDR3 in DNA: TGTGCCAGCAAAGCGACGAGCGGGAGCTCCTACAATGATCAGTTCTTC.

This clonotype was found a few times. A read error may explain this, as a much larger clone is one base away. The rearrangement links TRBV6-1 to TRBJ2-7, with D perhaps TRBD1 or TRBD2 (6 bases each). From germline, CDR1 is MNHNS and CDR2 SASEGT. The CDR3 sequence is 15 residues long. V lost 7 bases and J 0 bases, leaving 16 bases between the germline ends. CDR3 amino acids: CASMGGRGFSYEQYF. The CDR3 nucleotides are TGTGCCAGCATGGGGGGCAGGGGTTTCTCCTACGAGCAGTACTTC.

The chain uses TRBV4-2 and TRBJ2-5; 13 bases are shared with TRBD2. V gave up 3 bases and J gave up 5 bases; unmatched junction bases: 21. This CDR3 region has 21 residues. Germline V gene lookup returns CDR1 LGHNA and CDR2 YNFKEQ. The CDR3 region has the DNA TGTGCCAGCAGCCAGGGGACAGGGAGGTGCCGACTAGCGGGAGGACGGGAGACCCAGTACTTC. Translation: CASSQGTGRCRLAGGRETQYF.

This chain connects TRBV7-9 to TRBJ1-2, with D unclear. This CDR3 is built from 12 residues. Germline lookup yields CDR1 SEHNR and CDR2 FQNEAQ (reference sequence). V was trimmed by 5 bases and J by 4 bases, leaving 8 bases between them. CDR3 sequence (DNA): TGTGCCAGCAGCAAGCAGGCCTATGGCTACACCTTC. It specifies CASSKQAYGYTF.

Worth noting for this clonotype: A junction end diverges from the germline sequence, so it may reflect a read error. The chain is built from TRBV6-6 and TRBJ2-3, with D possibly TRBD2 on 5 matching bases. Per the germline V gene, CDR1 is MNHNY and CDR2 is SVGAGI (reference sequence). The CDR3 extends over 12 amino acids. In DNA form, the CDR3 reads TGTGCCAGCAGTCACTCGGGGTATATGCAGTATTTT. Translating it yields CASSHSGYMQYF.

In its sample, this clonotype was seen many times. V gene TRBV19 combines with J gene TRBJ1-3; no reliable D call. CDR1 is LNHDA, CDR2 SQIVND, per germline (reference sequence). The ends were cut back, 7 bases at V and 3 bases at J, with 4 bases in the middle. The CDR3 has 11 amino acids. The CDR3 nucleotides are TGTGCCAGTACAGTTGGAAACACCATATATTTT. Translating gives CASTVGNTIYF.

This clonotype came up once. The chain is built from TRBV10-3 and TRBJ2-7; weak D call: TRBD1 (6 bases). Trimming removed 6 bases from V and 3 bases from J, with 9 bases in between. The CDR3 covers 12 residues. Germline CDR1 ENHRY, CDR2 SYGVKD. CDR3 nucleotides: TGTGCCATCAGACAGGGTATCTACGAGCAGTACTTC. Amino acid sequence: CAIRQGIYEQYF.